This T cell receptor (beta chain) was observed in a study of blood T cell repertoires in COVID-19. Study-wide context: Researchers got acute and convalescent COVID-19 samples from the United States, Italy and Spain. PBMCs, B-cell-depleted T cells, or T cells provided the cDNA or gDNA that made up the material.

The V gene's germline CDR1 is MGHRA and CDR2 YSYEKL. The CDR3 has 15 residues. V gave up 0 bases and J gave up 12 bases, with 18 bases separating them. Per the original data handling: Amplified reference gene primers provided the basis for estimating nucleated cell counts. Assay: immunoSEQ multiplex PCR; the TCRdb copy retains only in-frame clones and omits some. Clonal size and the V and J genes are those of that table, whereas D and trimming came from the DNA. This sample carries around 140,000 clones, about 87% of them seen once, and the ten largest clones take roughly 2.5%. The sample taken for sequencing was peripheral blood. The sequence came from a man in his forties or fifties with active COVID-19. The V call is TRBV4-1, the J call TRBJ1-3; D might be TRBD1 (5 bases). DNA for the CDR3: TGCGCCAGCAGCCAAGAACGACGCCCGGAGGGGAGCATATATTTT. Translated: CASSQERRPEGSIYF.